This T cell receptor beta chain stems from a study of blood T cell repertoires in COVID-19. Study as a whole: Acute and convalescent COVID-19 samples came from the United States, Italy and Spain. Nucleic acid was either cDNA or gDNA, and it came from T cells, B-cell-depleted T cells, or PBMCs.

Original processing notes: Estimation of nucleated cell counts relied on the amplification of reference gene primers. Sequencing used immunoSEQ multiplex PCR; TCRdb keeps in-frame clones, though not all of them. That table furnishes V, J and clone size, whereas the DNA furnished D and trimming. Here the sample spans about 180,000 clones, just under 90% being singletons. This CDR3 spans 15 amino acids. V was pared by 5 bases and J by 8 bases, with 19 bases between. Germline-derived CDR1 and CDR2 are SGHTA and FQGTGA. The genes are TRBV7-3 and TRBJ2-1, with D tentatively TRBD2 (7 bases). Sequencing was carried out using peripheral blood. The clonotype originates from a woman in her 70s with COVID-19, enrolled during active disease. The CDR3 loop reads CASSTEGGRGHEQFF. Here the CDR3 DNA reads TGTGCCAGCAGCACAGAGGGGGGGCGAGGACATGAGCAGTTCTTC.